This T cell receptor (beta chain) is drawn from a study of blood T cell repertoires in COVID-19. On the study more broadly: The origin of the acute and convalescent COVID-19 samples was the United States, Italy and Spain. T cells, B-cell-depleted T cells, or PBMCs provided the cDNA or gDNA that served as material.

The CDR3 is made up of 15 amino acids. In germline, CDR1 is SGHRS, CDR2 YFSETQ. Trimming removed 3 bases from V and 8 bases from J; junction bases left unmatched: 9. Original data processing: Estimation of nucleated cell counts was performed using reference gene primer amplification. Profiled with immunoSEQ multiplex PCR; TCRdb holds only in-frame clones, not every one. V and J calls and clone size are copied from that table; D and trimming were computed from the DNA. Among some 21,000 clones listed, about 80% were seen once. This clone was seen a handful of times. This chain joins TRBV5-1 and TRBJ2-1; 9 nucleotides match TRBD2. This receptor was taken from a human donor in a cohort sampled during active COVID-19. The sequencing sample was made of peripheral blood. The CDR3 DNA is TGCGCCAGCAGCTGGGGTAGCGGGGGCGGGGATGAGCAGTTCTTC. As protein: CASSWGSGGGDEQFF. Looking up the rest from reference TRBV5-1 and TRBJ2-1 gives the full variable domain: KAGVTQTPRYLIKTRGQQVTLSCSPISGHRSVSWYQQTPGQGLQFLFEYFSETQRNKGNFPGRFSGRQFSNSRSEMNVSTLELGDSALYLCASSWGSGGGDEQFFGPGTRLTVL.